One and the same sample provided the 15 T cell receptor beta chains below, sequenced in a study of radiation and T cells in renal cell carcinoma. Sequencing was performed with immunoSEQ multiplex PCR; in TCRdb, only in-frame clones are kept and a portion is missing. Of approximately 140,000 clones detected, roughly 83% appear once; the ten largest clones hold roughly a quarter. Specified time point: baseline pretreatment blood. As for treatment: 15 Gy SBRT to primary tumor, nephrectomy 4 weeks later. The starting material was blood, obtained from a patient whose treatment included radiotherapy and nephrectomy. The source of these receptors is a woman aged 45-65 years with renal cell carcinoma.

V and J are TRBV14 and TRBJ2-7; unclear D gene. The CDR3 spans 13 residues. Trimming cost V 3 bases and J 0 bases, with 6 bases left between them. Germline V gene data show CDR1 as SGHDN and CDR2 as FVKESK. The CDR3 DNA follows: TGTGCCAGCAGCCAGCCCAGCTCCTACGAGCAGTACTTC. Translating it yields CASSQPSSYEQYF.

The rearrangement uses TRBV28 and TRBJ2-1; weak D call: TRBD2 (5 bases). The CDR3 spans 12 residues. V lost 7 bases, J lost 5 bases, and 9 bases lay in between. Germline values: CDR1 MDHEN, CDR2 SYDVKM. The CDR3 DNA follows: TGTGCCAGCAACGAGCGGAACAATGAGCAGTTCTTC. Amino acid sequence: CASNERNNEQFF.

This clone was detected only once. The chain is built from TRBV30 and TRBJ1-3; D possibly corresponds to TRBD1 (5 bases). The CDR3 loop spans 19 amino acids. Trimming pared 3 bases from V and 4 bases from J, leaving 28 bases between. Germline CDR1 is GTSNPN and CDR2 is SVGIG (reference sequence). Written as DNA, the CDR3 is TGTGCCTGGAGACGTTTATGGTTTGGGGGACTTTCACCGGGAAACACCATATATTTT. This sequence encodes CAWRRLWFGGLSPGNTIYF.

This chain joins TRBV5-1 and TRBJ2-7, with D possibly being TRBD1 or TRBD2 (5 bases each). The CDR3 extends over 17 amino acids. Germline lookup yields CDR1 SGHRS and CDR2 YFSETQ. V lost 3 bases to trimming and J lost 3 bases, with 22 bases between them. The CDR3 is CASSWGNRGVKNYEQYF. CDR3 in DNA: TGCGCCAGCAGCTGGGGGAACAGAGGGGTAAAGAACTACGAGCAGTACTTC.

J is TRBJ2-7 and V is TRBV9; TRBD1 aligns across 10 bases. Germline loops: CDR1 SGDLS, CDR2 YYNGEE. The CDR3 runs 15 residues. The V segment lost 0 bases and the J segment 7 bases; nucleotides outside the gene matches: 7. The CDR3 reads CASSVGRQGAEEQYF. For the CDR3, the DNA is TGTGCCAGCAGCGTAGGTCGACAGGGGGCGGAGGAGCAGTACTTC. Variable domain in full (rest from reference TRBV9 and TRBJ2-7): DSGVTQTPKHLITATGQRVTLRCSPRSGDLSVYWYQQSLDQGLQFLIQYYNGEERAKGNILERFSAQQFPDLHSELNLSSLELGDSALYFCASSVGRQGAEEQYFGPGTRLTVT.

The gene calls are TRBV5-6 and TRBJ2-5; 9 positions match TRBD1. V trimming: 2 bases; J trimming: 5 bases; junction bases outside the gene matches: 4. This CDR3 comprises 14 residues. Germline assignment: CDR1 SGHDT and CDR2 YYEEEE. The CDR3 region is CASSLYRGRETQYF. The CDR3 DNA reads as TGTGCCAGCAGCTTATACAGGGGGCGGGAGACCCAGTACTTC.

The V and J genes are TRBV5-1 and TRBJ2-2, with D unresolved. The V gene's germline CDR1 is SGHRS and CDR2 YFSETQ. The CDR3 spans 13 residues. Trimming stripped 0 bases from V and 7 bases from J, with 7 bases between. The CDR3 DNA follows: TGCGCCAGCAGCTTGGTACTACGCGGGGAGCTGTTTTTT. Translating it yields CASSLVLRGELFF.

The V and J genes are TRBV27 and TRBJ1-2; 7 bases agree with TRBD1. CDR1 is MNHEY and CDR2 is SMNVEV in the germline V gene (reference sequence). The CDR3 totals 13 residues. The junction had 13 bases not matched to a gene; V was cut back by 6 bases and J by 12 bases. The chain's CDR3 is CASSLQGPGPNTF. The CDR3 DNA is TGTGCCAGCAGCCTACAGGGGCCCGGGCCGAACACCTTC.

The rearrangement links TRBV10-3 to TRBJ1-1; no reliable D call. Per the germline V gene, CDR1 is ENHRY and CDR2 is SYGVKD. The V gene lost 10 bases and the J gene lost 1 base, with 13 bases spanning the gap. There are 13 residues in the CDR3. The CDR3 here is CATGLGENTEAFF. In nucleotides, the CDR3 is TGTGCCACCGGCCTGGGAGAGAACACTGAAGCTTTCTTT.

This chain links TRBV18 with TRBJ1-4; D is uncertain. CDR1 is KGHSH, CDR2 LQKENI, per germline. The CDR3 covers 15 residues. Trimming stripped 5 bases from V and 0 bases from J, with 10 bases between. The DNA of the CDR3 is TGTGCCAGCTCATCCCAGTTAGCAACTAATGAAAAACTGTTTTTT. Amino acid sequence: CASSSQLATNEKLFF.

The genes are TRBV7-8 and TRBJ2-7, with D possibly TRBD1 on 6 matching bases. The CDR3 has 13 amino acids. V was trimmed by 5 bases and J by 2 bases, leaving 10 bases between them. The germline CDR1 and CDR2 sequences are SGHVS and FQNEAQ. As DNA, the CDR3 is TGTGCCAGCAGCCTGGACAGAGCCTACGAGCAGTACTTC. It encodes CASSLDRAYEQYF.

This clone was seen a handful of times. The rearrangement uses TRBV5-1 and TRBJ2-7; maybe TRBD2 (5 bases). The germline CDR1 and CDR2 sequences are SGHRS and YFSETQ. The CDR3 contains 15 residues. V was cut by 1 base and J by 0 bases, with 11 bases left in between. Written as DNA, the CDR3 is TGCGCCAGCAGCTTGCCCGGGATGAACTCCTACGAGCAGTACTTC. Translating gives CASSLPGMNSYEQYF.

The V gene is TRBV7-2, the J gene TRBJ1-2; the D gene is possibly TRBD1 (6 bases). The V end was cut by 1 base, the J end by 6 bases, with 12 bases between. Germline V lookup: CDR1 SGHTA, CDR2 FQGNSA. The CDR3 contains 14 residues. CDR3 sequence (DNA): TGTGCCAGCAGCTTAGGCAGGGGTTGGAATGGCTACACCTTC. Its translation is CASSLGRGWNGYTF.

The chain has TRBV5-1 and TRBJ2-3; possible D gene TRBD1, 6 bases. Trimming shortened V by 3 bases and J by 0 bases, and 17 bases separated the two germline ends. The CDR3 length is 17 residues. Germline CDR1 SGHRS, CDR2 YFSETQ. The DNA for the CDR3 is TGCGCCAGCAGCTCCTCCGGCGGACAGATTAGCACAGATACGCAGTATTTT. Its translation is CASSSSGGQISTDTQYF.

The chain combines TRBV10-3 with TRBJ1-2; 10 positions match TRBD1. Germline CDR1 ENHRY, CDR2 SYGVKD. J was trimmed by 8 bases and V by 4 bases; bases with no gene match: 7. CDR3 length equals 14 residues. The CDR3 nucleotides read TGTGCCATCAGTGGGGGACAGGGGATAGGAGGCTACACCTTC. It translates to CAISGGQGIGGYTF.